These 15 T cell receptor beta chains originate from one sample sequenced in a study of neurological immune-mediated disorders. TCRdb recomputed calls from the 5' RACE reads with MiXCR, one row per CDR3 protein. The table shows fewer than 90,000 distinct CDR3 sequences, with roughly a tenth occurring only once. Specified time point: longitudinal time-point 1 (baseline). The sample was PBMCs. Receptor source: a man aged 25-45 years in good health.

This clonotype has ten or more counts. The V gene is TRBV5-1, the J gene TRBJ2-7; tentatively, D is TRBD2 (5 bases). Germline assignment: CDR1 SGHRS and CDR2 YFSETQ. V was cut by 5 bases and J by 1 base, with 10 bases left in between. This CDR3 is built from 13 residues. In nucleotides, the CDR3 is TGCGCCAGCAGTCGGGATCTATCCTACGAGCAGTACTTC. Protein: CASSRDLSYEQYF.

This clonotype was seen ten or more times. The genes are TRBV5-1 and TRBJ2-7; the D gene is possibly TRBD2 (6 bases). Looked up from germline, CDR1 is SGHRS and CDR2 is YFSETQ. Trimming removed 4 bases at V and 4 bases at J, with 12 bases between. The CDR3 sequence is 13 residues long. In DNA, the CDR3 is TGCGCCAGCAGCCTAACTAGCAGATACGAGCAGTACTTC. It encodes CASSLTSRYEQYF.

This clonotype was seen ten or more times. V gene TRBV7-6 combines with J gene TRBJ2-7; D is unresolved. Germline V lookup: CDR1 SGHVS, CDR2 FNYEAQ. V dropped 5 bases and J dropped 4 bases, with 9 bases sitting between them. The CDR3 sequence is 12 residues long. CDR3 amino acids: CASSDDLYEQYF. The CDR3 DNA reads as TGTGCCAGCAGCGATGACCTATACGAGCAGTACTTC. Drawing the rest from reference TRBV7-6 and TRBJ2-7, the complete variable domain is GAGVSQSPRYKVTKRGQDVALRCDPISGHVSLYWYRQALGQGPEFLTYFNYEAQQDKSGLPNDRFSAERPEGSISTLTIQRTEQRDSAMYRCASSDDLYEQYFGPGTRLTVT.

This clonotype was picked up many times. The rearrangement joins TRBV5-1 to TRBJ2-3; D may be TRBD1 or TRBD2 (6 bases each). CDR1 is SGHRS, CDR2 YFSETQ, per germline. Trimming took off 4 bases at V and 1 base at J, with 13 bases between the two ends. This CDR3 comprises 15 residues. The CDR3 loop is CASSGLGGGTDTQYF. CDR3 coding DNA: TGCGCCAGCAGCGGCTTGGGGGGCGGCACAGATACGCAGTATTTT.

This clonotype was recorded a few times. CDR3 DNA: TGTGCCAGCAGCCTTAGCGGGGAAGAGACCCAGTACTTC. Its translation is CASSLSGEETQYF. The chain combines TRBV6-5 with TRBJ2-5; 8 nucleotides align to TRBD2. Germline trimming cut 6 bases from V and 3 bases from J; bases unmatched to any gene: 3. Germline lookup yields CDR1 MNHEY and CDR2 SVGAGI. The CDR3 sequence is 13 residues long.

This clonotype has more than one count but fewer than ten. This rearrangement joins TRBV18 to TRBJ2-7, with D maybe TRBD1 (5 bases). This CDR3 spans 14 amino acids. CDR1 KGHSH and CDR2 LQKENI come from the germline V gene. The V gene lost 3 bases and the J gene lost 1 base, with 10 bases spanning the gap. The CDR3 here is CASSPGRGSYEQYF. The DNA of the CDR3 is TGTGCCAGCTCACCGGGAAGGGGTTCCTACGAGCAGTACTTC.

At least ten counts were recorded for this clonotype. The genes are TRBV5-1 and TRBJ2-1; no clear D gene. This CDR3 contains 13 residues. Deletions cut 2 bases from V and 10 bases from J, with 13 bases between. From germline, CDR1 is SGHRS and CDR2 YFSETQ. The CDR3 is CASSFPGEEEQFF. The CDR3 DNA is TGCGCCAGCAGCTTCCCAGGCGAGGAGGAGCAGTTCTTC.

Ten or more counts support this clonotype. The genes are TRBV9 and TRBJ1-5; TRBD1 agrees at 7 bases. There are 15 residues in the CDR3. J gave up 3 bases and V 1 base, and 4 bases lay outside the gene matches. Germline CDR1 is SGDLS and CDR2 is YYNGEE. CDR3 bases: TGTGCCAGCAGCGTATATGGACAGGTCAATCAGCCCCAGCATTTT. As protein: CASSVYGQVNQPQHF.

The chain employs TRBV20-1 and TRBJ1-5; 12 bases match TRBD1. The V and J ends lost 2 bases and 0 bases, in that order; junction bases with no gene match: 8. CDR3 size: 18 residues. Germline loops: CDR1 DFQATT, CDR2 SNEGSKA (reference sequence). In DNA form, the CDR3 reads TGCAGTGCTAGACTCGGGACAGGGGGCGCCCATAGCAATCAGCCCCAGCATTTT. Its protein is CSARLGTGGAHSNQPQHF.

This clonotype was detected a few times. A much larger clone lies a single base off, so this may be a read error. This rearrangement joins TRBV20-1 to TRBJ2-3; 7 bases match TRBD2. The germline V gene has CDR1 DFQATT and CDR2 SNEGSKA (reference sequence). The J segment lost 5 bases and the V segment lost 5 bases, leaving 7 bases of the junction unmatched. This CDR3 has 13 amino acids. CDR3 sequence reads: CSAGRREVDTQYF. In nucleotides, the CDR3 is TGCAGTGCTGGGCGCCGGGAGGTAGATACGCAGTATTTT.

This clonotype occurred many times. V and J are TRBV6-1 and TRBJ2-1, with 10 bases aligning to TRBD2. The CDR3 is 16 amino acids. V dropped 0 bases and J dropped 7; count of bases not matched to a gene: 6. Per the germline V gene, CDR1 is MNHNS and CDR2 is SASEGT. The CDR3 DNA follows: TGTGCCAGCAGTGAAGCTAGGGCTAGCGGGAGAAATGAGCAGTTCTTC. It yields the protein CASSEARASGRNEQFF.

This clonotype was seen repeatedly, ten times or more. The chain uses TRBV28 and TRBJ1-6; tentatively, D is TRBD1 (6 bases). Trimming pared 4 bases from V and 3 bases from J, leaving 13 bases between. CDR3 size: 16 residues. Germline V lookup: CDR1 MDHEN, CDR2 SYDVKM. CDR3 DNA: TGTGCCAGCAGTTATTCCTCGGACAGCTATAATTCACCCCTCCACTTT. This codes for CASSYSSDSYNSPLHF.

This clonotype showed up many times. This rearrangement joins TRBV25-1 to TRBJ2-1; 9 nucleotides agree with TRBD2. The CDR3 runs to 15 residues. With V trimmed by 6 bases and J by 7 bases, 10 bases remained unmatched. Germline-derived CDR1 and CDR2 are MGHDK and SYGVNS. This CDR3 reads CASSPGSGSFNEQFF. As DNA, the CDR3 is TGTGCCAGCAGCCCGGGTAGCGGGAGTTTTAATGAGCAGTTCTTC.

This clonotype occurred a few times. The chain joins TRBV24-1 to TRBJ2-1; D might be TRBD2 (6 bases). The ends were cut back, 10 bases at V and 1 base at J, with 16 bases in the middle. This CDR3 has 15 residues. CDR1 is KGHDR and CDR2 is SFDVKD in the germline V gene. The CDR3 coding sequence is TGTGCCACTAGCCGTGGAGCGGGTTCCTACAATGAGCAGTTCTTC. Translated, it gives CATSRGAGSYNEQFF.

At least ten counts were recorded for this clonotype. This chain joins TRBV10-3 and TRBJ2-1; 10 bases line up with TRBD2. The CDR3 runs to 15 residues. V lost 4 bases, J lost 9 bases, and 9 bases stayed unmatched. Germline CDR1 and CDR2: ENHRY and SYGVKD. CDR3 in DNA: TGTGCCATCAGTGGTTTGGCTAGCGGGAGTAGTGAGCAGTTCTTC. This sequence encodes CAISGLASGSSEQFF.